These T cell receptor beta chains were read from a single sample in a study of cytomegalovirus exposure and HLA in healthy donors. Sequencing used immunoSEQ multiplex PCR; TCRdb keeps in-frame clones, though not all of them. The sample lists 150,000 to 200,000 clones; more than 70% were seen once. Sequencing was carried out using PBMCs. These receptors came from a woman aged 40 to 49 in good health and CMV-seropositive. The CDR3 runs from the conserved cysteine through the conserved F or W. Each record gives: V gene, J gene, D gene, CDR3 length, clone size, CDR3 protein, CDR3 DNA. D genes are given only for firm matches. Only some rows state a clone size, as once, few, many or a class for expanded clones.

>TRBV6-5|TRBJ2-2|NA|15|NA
CASSYGLTNTGELFF
TGTGCCAGCAGTTACGGGCTAACGAACACCGGGGAGCTGTTTTTT
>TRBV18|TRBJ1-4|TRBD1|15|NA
CASSLLRGQNEKLFF
TGTGCCAGCTCACTCCTGAGGGGGCAGAATGAAAAACTGTTTTTT
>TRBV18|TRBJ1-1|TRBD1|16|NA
CASSVGGQMMNTEAFF
TGTGCCAGCTCTGTAGGGGGACAGATGATGAACACTGAAGCTTTCTTT
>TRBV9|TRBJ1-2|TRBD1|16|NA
CASSLRTGLGNYGYTF
TGTGCCAGCAGCCTCCGGACAGGGTTAGGAAACTATGGCTACACCTTC
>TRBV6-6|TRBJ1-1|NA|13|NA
CASSYGGAPEAFF
TGTGCCAGCAGTTACGGTGGGGCTCCTGAAGCTTTCTTT
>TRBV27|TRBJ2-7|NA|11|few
CASSSLYEQYF
TGTGCCAGCAGTTCCCTCTACGAGCAGTACTTC
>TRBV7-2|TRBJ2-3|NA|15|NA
CASSPGDSSTDTQYF
TGTGCCAGCAGCCCAGGGGATTCTAGCACAGATACGCAGTATTTT
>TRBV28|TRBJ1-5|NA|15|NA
CASSPLTRGNQPQHF
TGTGCCAGCAGTCCCCTAACAAGGGGTAATCAGCCCCAGCATTTT
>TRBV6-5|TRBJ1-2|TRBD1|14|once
CASSARDSNYGYTF
TGTGCCAGCAGCGCCCGGGACAGTAACTATGGCTACACCTTC
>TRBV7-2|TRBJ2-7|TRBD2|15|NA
CASSLVSGTAYEQYF
TGTGCCAGCAGCTTAGTGAGCGGGACGGCCTACGAGCAGTACTTC
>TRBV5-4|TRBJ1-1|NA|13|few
CASNSGVGTEAFF
TGTGCCAGCAACTCAGGGGTGGGGACTGAAGCTTTCTTT
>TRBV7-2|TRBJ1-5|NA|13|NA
CASNPDRNQPQHF
TGTGCCAGCAACCCGGACAGAAATCAGCCCCAGCATTTT
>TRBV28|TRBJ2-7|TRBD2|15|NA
CASRGGLAGAYEQYF
TGTGCCAGCAGGGGGGGACTAGCGGGAGCCTACGAGCAGTACTTC
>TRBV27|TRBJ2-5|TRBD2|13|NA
CASRGLALQTQYF
TGTGCCAGCAGGGGACTAGCGTTACAGACCCAGTACTTC
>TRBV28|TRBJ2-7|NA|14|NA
CASSPRDWSYEQYF
TGTGCCAGCAGTCCCCGGGACTGGTCCTACGAGCAGTACTTC
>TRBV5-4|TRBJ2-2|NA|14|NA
CASSSGQNTGELFF
TGTGCCAGCAGCTCGGGACAGAACACCGGGGAGCTGTTTTTT
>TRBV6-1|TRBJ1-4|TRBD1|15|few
CASRTPGGTNEKLFF
TGTGCCAGCAGGACCCCAGGGGGGACTAATGAAAAACTGTTTTTT
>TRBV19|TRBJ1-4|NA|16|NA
CASSRPGGETNEKLFF
TGTGCCAGTAGTCGGCCGGGGGGCGAAACTAATGAAAAACTGTTTTTT
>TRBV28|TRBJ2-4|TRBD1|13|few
CASSFADRDIQYF
TGTGCCAGCAGTTTCGCTGACAGGGACATTCAGTACTTC
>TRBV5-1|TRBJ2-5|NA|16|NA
CASSLNPQGTPETQYF
TGCGCCAGCAGTCTAAATCCCCAGGGGACCCCAGAGACCCAGTACTTC
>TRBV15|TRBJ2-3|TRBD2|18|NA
CATSRVSRTSGLPDTQYF
TGTGCCACCAGCAGAGTTTCGAGGACTAGCGGGTTGCCAGATACGCAGTATTTT
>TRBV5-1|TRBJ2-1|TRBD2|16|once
CASSEQAGRVYNEQFF
TGCGCCAGCAGCGAACAAGCGGGGCGCGTGTACAATGAGCAGTTCTTC
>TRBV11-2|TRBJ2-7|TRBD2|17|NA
CASSLESGTGGVYEQYF
TGTGCCAGCAGCTTAGAGAGCGGGACTGGAGGGGTCTACGAGCAGTACTTC
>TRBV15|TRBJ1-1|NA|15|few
CATSRGSGGLTEAFF
TGTGCCACCAGCAGGGGCTCCGGGGGGCTGACTGAAGCTTTCTTT
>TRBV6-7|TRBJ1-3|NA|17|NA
CASSYDLRSGSGNTIYF
TGTGCCAGCAGTTACGATCTCAGGTCAGGCTCTGGAAACACCATATATTTT
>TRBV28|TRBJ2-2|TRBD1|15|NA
CASSGRTGLAGELFF
TGTGCCAGCAGTGGAAGGACAGGGCTCGCCGGGGAGCTGTTTTTT
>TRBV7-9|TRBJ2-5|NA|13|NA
CASSSGVQETQYF
TGTGCCAGCAGCTCAGGGGTCCAAGAGACCCAGTACTTC
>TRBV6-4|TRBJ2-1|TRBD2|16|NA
CASSAAGVSSYNEQFF
TGTGCCAGCAGTGCAGCGGGAGTCTCCTCCTACAATGAGCAGTTCTTC
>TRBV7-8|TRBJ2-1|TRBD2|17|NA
CASRPRLLAGVHNEQFF
TGTGCCAGCAGGCCTAGGCTTTTAGCGGGAGTACACAATGAGCAGTTCTTC
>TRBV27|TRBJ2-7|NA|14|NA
CASSLSIHSYEQYF
TGTGCCAGCAGTTTATCGATCCACAGCTACGAGCAGTACTTC
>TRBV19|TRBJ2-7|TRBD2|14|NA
CASSPGLASYEQYF
TGTGCCAGTAGTCCAGGACTAGCCTCATACGAGCAGTACTTC
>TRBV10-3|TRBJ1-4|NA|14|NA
CAISGQISNEKLFF
TGTGCCATCAGTGGCCAGATATCAAATGAAAAACTGTTTTTT
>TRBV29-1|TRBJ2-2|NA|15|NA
CSAYPQGTNTGELFF
TGCAGCGCCTACCCCCAGGGCACAAACACCGGGGAGCTGTTTTTT
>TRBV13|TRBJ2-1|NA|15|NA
CASSPDRGSYNEQFF
TGTGCCAGCAGCCCCGACAGAGGCTCCTACAATGAGCAGTTCTTC
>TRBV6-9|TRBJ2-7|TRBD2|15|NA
CASSYLSGRNYEQYF
TGTGCCAGCAGTTACCTTAGCGGGAGAAACTACGAGCAGTACTTC
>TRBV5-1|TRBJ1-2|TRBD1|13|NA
CASSPTGVNGYTF
TGCGCCAGCAGCCCGACAGGGGTCAATGGCTACACCTTC
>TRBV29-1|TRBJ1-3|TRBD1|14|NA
CSVEATGEGNTIYF
TGCAGCGTTGAAGCGACAGGGGAGGGAAACACCATATATTTT
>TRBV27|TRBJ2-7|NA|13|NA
CASSLSWAYEQYF
TGTGCCAGCAGTTTATCGTGGGCCTACGAGCAGTACTTC
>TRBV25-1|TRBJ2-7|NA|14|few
CASSEDSGVGEQYF
TGTGCCAGCAGTGAGGATTCAGGGGTGGGCGAGCAGTACTTC
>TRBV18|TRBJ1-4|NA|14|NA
CASSERRENEKLFF
TGTGCCAGCTCAGAAAGGAGAGAAAATGAAAAACTGTTTTTT
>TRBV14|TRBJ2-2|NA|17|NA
CASSQNLAWSSTGELFF
TGTGCCAGCAGCCAAAATCTAGCTTGGTCGAGCACCGGGGAGCTGTTTTTT
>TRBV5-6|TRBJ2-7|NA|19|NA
CASSFRRGIIGDGGYEQYF
TGTGCCAGCAGCTTTAGACGAGGGATTATAGGCGACGGGGGCTACGAGCAGTACTTC
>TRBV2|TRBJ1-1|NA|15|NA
CASSGGLRGGSEAFF
TGTGCCAGCAGTGGAGGGCTAAGGGGAGGCTCTGAAGCTTTCTTT
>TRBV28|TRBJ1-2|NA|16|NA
CASNIGAEGLNYGYTF
TGTGCCAGCAATATCGGGGCCGAGGGACTAAACTATGGCTACACCTTC
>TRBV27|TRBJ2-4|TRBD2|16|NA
CASSPIAGATRNIQYF
TGTGCCAGCAGTCCCATAGCGGGAGCCACTAGAAACATTCAGTACTTC
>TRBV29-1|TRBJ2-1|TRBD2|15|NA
CSVEERLAARNEQFF
TGCAGCGTTGAAGAGCGACTAGCGGCAAGGAATGAGCAGTTCTTC
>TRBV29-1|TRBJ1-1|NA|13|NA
CSVAKGAGTEAFF
NA
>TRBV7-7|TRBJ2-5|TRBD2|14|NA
CASSPSGRGETQYF
TGTGCTAGCAGCCCTAGCGGGAGAGGAGAGACCCAGTACTTC
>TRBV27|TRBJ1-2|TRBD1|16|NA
CASSTRQGAGNYGYTF
TGTGCCAGCAGTACCAGACAGGGGGCGGGGAACTATGGCTACACCTTC
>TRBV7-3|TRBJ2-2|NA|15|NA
CASSRTRSGTGELFF
TGTGCCAGCAGCCGCACCCGGTCGGGGACCGGGGAGCTGTTTTTT
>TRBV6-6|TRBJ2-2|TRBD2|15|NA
CASRTSGTYTGELFF
TGTGCCAGCAGAACTAGCGGGACTTACACCGGGGAGCTGTTTTTT
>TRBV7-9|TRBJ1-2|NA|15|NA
CASSLVRGAEYGYTF
TGTGCCAGCAGCTTAGTTAGGGGTGCGGAATATGGCTACACCTTC
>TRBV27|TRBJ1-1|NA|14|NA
CASSSPGANTEAFF
TGTGCCAGCAGCTCCCCTGGGGCTAACACTGAAGCTTTCTTT
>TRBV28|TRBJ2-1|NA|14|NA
CASSPKPQGWEQFF
TGTGCCAGCAGTCCAAAGCCACAGGGTTGGGAGCAGTTCTTC
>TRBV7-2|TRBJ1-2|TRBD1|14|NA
CASSLGQGGYGYTF
TGTGCCAGCAGCCTGGGACAGGGGGGCTATGGCTACACCTTC
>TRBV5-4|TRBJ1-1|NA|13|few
CASSPYANTEAFF
TGTGCCAGCAGCCCCTATGCGAACACTGAAGCTTTCTTT
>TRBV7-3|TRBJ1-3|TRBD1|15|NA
CASSQGGSSGNTIYF
TGTGCCAGCAGTCAGGGGGGTAGCTCTGGAAACACCATATATTTT
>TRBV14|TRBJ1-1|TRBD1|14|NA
CASSPDRGNTEAFF
TGTGCCAGCAGCCCTGACAGGGGGAACACTGAAGCTTTCTTT
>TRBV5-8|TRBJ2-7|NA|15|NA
CASSLVRGGAYEQYF
TGTGCCAGCAGCTTAGTTCGCGGAGGGGCCTACGAGCAGTACTTC